This T cell receptor (beta chain) originates from a study of CXCR3-negative and CXCR3-positive naive CD8 T cells. Study-level findings and limits: Naive CXCR3-positive cells had TRB CDR3s more hydrophobic than those of CXCR3-negative naive cells.

The libraries of TRB cDNA were prepared using 5' RACE with UMI labels. TCRdb re-called the 5' RACE reads; one entry per CDR3 protein, DNA not given. The data show 150,000 to 180,000 distinct CDR3 sequences, and the top ten clones hold about 0.44%. Per the germline V gene, CDR1 is LNHNV and CDR2 is YYDKDF (reference sequence). The CDR3 runs to 13 residues. As concerns this clonotype: Its cognate antigen is unknown.

The sequence was collected from a human donor in good health. Some clones in this sample may be carry-over from other donors' samples. Sequenced sample: naive CXCR3+ CD8+ T cells from blood. Stated subset: CD45RO-CCR7+CD27+CD95- naive CD8+ T cells expressing CXCR3 (TNR3+). The chain carries TRBV15 and TRBJ1-1. This chain's CDR3 is CATSPMGNTEAFF.